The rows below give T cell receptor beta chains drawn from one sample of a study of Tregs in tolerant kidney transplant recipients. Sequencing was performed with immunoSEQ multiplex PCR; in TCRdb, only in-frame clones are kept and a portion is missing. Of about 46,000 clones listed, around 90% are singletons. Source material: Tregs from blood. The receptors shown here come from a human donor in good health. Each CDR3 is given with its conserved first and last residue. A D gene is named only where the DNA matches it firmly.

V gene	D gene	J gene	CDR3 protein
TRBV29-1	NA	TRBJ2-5	CSVAGWGETQYF
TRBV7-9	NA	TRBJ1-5	CASSLARDGNQPQHF
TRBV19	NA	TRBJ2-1	CASSSLAYNEQFF
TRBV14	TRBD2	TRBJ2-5	CASSLERGITTQYF
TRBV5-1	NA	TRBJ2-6	CASSLASSGANVLTF
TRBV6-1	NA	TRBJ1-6	CASSERPPVTHQDYNSPLHF
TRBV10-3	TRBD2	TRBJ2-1	CAISPSPETSGKFYNEQFF
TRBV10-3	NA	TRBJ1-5	CATNSGGTNQPQHF
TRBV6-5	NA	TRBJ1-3	CASSYSEDGLNTIYF
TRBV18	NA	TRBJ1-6	CASSQNNSPLHF
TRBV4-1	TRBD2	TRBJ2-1	CASSQGRGLAGYEQFF
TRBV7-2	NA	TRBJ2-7	CASSKGQSWHEQYF
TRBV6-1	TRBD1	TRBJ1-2	CASSEGQGLYGYTF
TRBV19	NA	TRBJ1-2	CASRYNIGTPANYGYTF
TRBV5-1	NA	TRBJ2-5	CASSLVETQYF
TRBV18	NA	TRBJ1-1	CASSLRPNTEAFF
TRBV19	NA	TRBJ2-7	CASSPQGSSYEQYF
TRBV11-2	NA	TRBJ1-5	CASSPSGGGLRGPQHF
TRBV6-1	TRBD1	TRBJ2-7	CASSARDRSSYEQYF
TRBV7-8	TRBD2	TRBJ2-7	CASSRTGGQYF
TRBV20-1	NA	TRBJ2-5	CSASHGETQYF
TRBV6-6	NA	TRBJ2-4	CASSYRTARQNIQYF
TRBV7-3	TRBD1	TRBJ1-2	CASSLTGTGNYGYTF
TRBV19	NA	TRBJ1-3	CASSIRASGNTIYF
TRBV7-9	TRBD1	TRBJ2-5	CASSYRGTETQYF
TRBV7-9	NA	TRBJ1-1	CASSSLWTEAFF